The 23 T cell receptor beta chains below all came from one sample that was sequenced in a study of cytomegalovirus exposure and HLA in healthy donors. This PCR relied on a set of 60 Vbeta primers and 13 Jbeta primers. The protocol was immunoSEQ multiplex PCR, while the TCRdb copy is restricted to in-frame clones and leaves out a portion. The profile shows some 170,000 clones, around nine tenths of them singletons. The sample was PBMCs. These receptors were obtained from a woman aged 25-40 years in good health and CMV-seronegative.

This clone has more than one count but fewer than ten. The CDR3 region has the DNA TGTGCCAGCAGTGAAGGAAGACGGAGCTATAATTCACCCCTCCACTTT. This sequence encodes CASSEGRRSYNSPLHF. This sequence joins TRBV6-1 and TRBJ1-6; D ambiguous. Germline CDR1 is MNHNS and CDR2 is SASEGT. The CDR3 is 16 amino acids. V shed 1 base and J shed 3 bases, with 10 bases lying between them.

The chain carries TRBV11-2 and TRBJ2-5; the D is unclear. This CDR3 contains 15 residues. Germline V CDR1 and CDR2: SGHAT, FQNNGV. V lost 0 bases, J lost 4 bases, and 12 bases lay in between. The CDR3 loop is CASSLDSGYRETQYF. The CDR3 nucleotides read TGTGCCAGCAGCTTAGATTCGGGTTATCGAGAGACCCAGTACTTC.

Of note for this clone: This specimen includes other DNA sequences encoding the same CDR3. V gene TRBV4-3 combines with J gene TRBJ2-5; TRBD1 might be the D (5 bases). Between the trimmed V and J ends, which lost 0 bases and 2 bases, there was a span of 10 bases. The CDR3 sequence is 15 residues long. Germline CDR1 and CDR2: LGHNA and YSLEER. CDR3 region: CASSQDRNRQETQYF. The CDR3 DNA reads as TGCGCCAGCAGCCAAGATCGTAACAGGCAAGAGACCCAGTACTTC.

This rearrangement joins TRBV6-5 to TRBJ1-2, with D tentatively TRBD1 (5 bases). Germline CDR1 and CDR2: MNHEY and SVGAGI. V lost 7 bases, J lost 6 bases, and 15 bases lay in between. This CDR3 has 13 amino acids. CDR3 DNA: TGTGCCAGCAAGATCGCAGGGTTCAATGGCTACACCTTC. Its translation: CASKIAGFNGYTF.

This clone has only a few counts. This chain links TRBV5-6 with TRBJ1-4, with D perhaps matching TRBD1 (5 bases). The ends were cut back, 2 bases at V and 8 bases at J, with 13 bases in the middle. Germline V gene data show CDR1 as SGHDT and CDR2 as YYEEEE. The CDR3 extends over 14 amino acids. The DNA for the CDR3 is TGTGCCAGCAGCTTTGAAGGGGATTGGGAAAAACTGTTTTTT. It codes for CASSFEGDWEKLFF.

This chain connects TRBV18 to TRBJ2-2, with D tentatively TRBD2 (5 bases). Trimming took off 6 bases at V and 2 bases at J, with 16 bases between the two ends. Germline loops: CDR1 KGHSH, CDR2 LQKENI. CDR3 length: 16 residues. The CDR3 sequence: CASSSLPGINTGELFF. The CDR3 DNA follows: TGTGCCAGCTCTTCCCTCCCCGGGATCAACACCGGGGAGCTGTTTTTT.

This clone occurred a few times. This rearrangement joins TRBV10-3 to TRBJ1-1, with 7 bases identical to TRBD1. From germline, CDR1 is ENHRY and CDR2 SYGVKD. The CDR3 extends over 16 amino acids. Trimming took 4 bases from V and 0 from J; bases not matched to a gene: 8. The CDR3 sequence is CAISANLGQMNTEAFF. For the CDR3, the DNA is TGTGCCATCAGTGCAAACCTGGGACAGATGAACACTGAAGCTTTCTTT.

J is TRBJ1-1 and V is TRBV9, with TRBD1 matching 8 bases. Germline loops: CDR1 SGDLS, CDR2 YYNGEE. Trimming cost V 0 bases and J 6 bases; bases outside gene matches: 7. This CDR3 has 15 amino acids. Here the CDR3 DNA reads TGTGCCAGCAGCGTAGCTCCGACAGGGGTCGCTGAAGCTTTCTTT. Protein product: CASSVAPTGVAEAFF.

The rearrangement uses TRBV11-2 and TRBJ1-3; a weak D match, TRBD1 (6 bases). CDR1 and CDR2 (germline): SGHAT, FQNNGV. The CDR3 is made up of 17 amino acids. The V end was cut by 4 bases, the J end by 0 bases, with 16 bases between. The CDR3 bases are TGTGCCAGCAGCTCCGACAGGTCCACCCTCTCTGGAAACACCATATATTTT. This translates into CASSSDRSTLSGNTIYF.

Here the CDR3 DNA reads TGTGCCAGCAGCCAAGGTTTACTAGCGGGAGACAGTAGGAGGGAGACCCAGTACTTC. Translated, it gives CASSQGLLAGDSRRETQYF. The chain combines TRBV14 with TRBJ2-5, with 11 nucleotides matching TRBD2. The CDR3 is made up of 19 amino acids. The germline V gene encodes CDR1 SGHDN and CDR2 FVKESK. Losses at the gene ends were 1 base for V and 5 bases for J; bases not matched to a gene: 15. Based on the CDR3 plus reference TRBV14 and TRBJ2-5, the full variable domain is EAGVTQFPSHSVIEKGQTVTLRCDPISGHDNLYWYRRVMGKEIKFLLHFVKESKQDESGMPNNRFLAERTGGTYSTLKVQPAELEDSGVYFCASSQGLLAGDSRRETQYFGPGTRLLVL.

The count of this clone is one. This chain connects TRBV2 to TRBJ2-5, with 8 positions matching TRBD1. CDR3 length: 15 residues. With 4 bases clipped from V and 4 bases from J, the junction kept 8 bases outside the gene matches. The germline CDR1 and CDR2 sequences are SNHLY and FYNNEI. Here the CDR3 reads CASSAQGAVGETQYF. CDR3 coding DNA: TGTGCCAGCAGTGCCCAGGGGGCAGTAGGAGAGACCCAGTACTTC.

The rearrangement joins TRBV27 to TRBJ2-5; no reliable D call. V lost 2 bases to trimming and J lost 0 bases, with 10 bases between them. The CDR3 runs to 15 residues. Germline lookup yields CDR1 MNHEY and CDR2 SMNVEV (reference sequence). The CDR3 nucleotides are TGTGCCAGCAGTTTAGTGGCCCCGTACCAAGAGACCCAGTACTTC. As protein: CASSLVAPYQETQYF.

The rearrangement uses TRBV19 and TRBJ1-1, with D possibly matching TRBD1 (6 bases). The germline V and J ends were trimmed by 5 bases and 0 bases, with 10 bases remaining between them. The V gene's germline CDR1 is LNHDA and CDR2 SQIVND (reference sequence). This CDR3 spans 14 amino acids. As DNA, the CDR3 is TGTGCCAGTAGTGGCCGGACAGTGAACACTGAAGCTTTCTTT. It specifies CASSGRTVNTEAFF.

A few counts support this clone. The chain combines TRBV5-1 with TRBJ1-1, with 7 bases matching TRBD1. V dropped 0 bases and J dropped 5; count of bases not matched to a gene: 7. The germline V gene has CDR1 SGHRS and CDR2 YFSETQ. The CDR3 runs to 15 residues. DNA of the CDR3: TGCGCCAGCAGCTTGGCGACAGGGATAAGGACTGAAGCTTTCTTT. It translates to CASSLATGIRTEAFF.

This clone was seen more than once but under ten times. The chain has TRBV7-8 and TRBJ1-1, with 9 bases fitting TRBD1. The junction had 14 bases not matched to a gene; V was cut back by 6 bases and J by 0 bases. Germline values: CDR1 SGHVS, CDR2 FQNEAQ. This CDR3 is built from 18 residues. The CDR3 DNA sequence: TGTGCCAGCAGTCTTTTGCCACAGGGGGCCTCATTGAACACTGAAGCTTTCTTT. Translating gives CASSLLPQGASLNTEAFF.

The J gene is TRBJ1-5, the V gene TRBV7-9; 8 nucleotides agree with TRBD1. This CDR3 has 15 residues. Germline trimming cut 1 base from V and 5 bases from J; bases unmatched to any gene: 4. The germline CDR1 and CDR2 sequences are SEHNR and FQNEAQ (reference sequence). DNA of the CDR3: TGTGCCAGCAGCTTAGGGACAGGGCGGGATCAGCCCCAGCATTTT. This gives the protein CASSLGTGRDQPQHF.

This clone has only one observation. This rearrangement joins TRBV11-2 to TRBJ2-7; D call uncertain. The CDR3 loop spans 14 amino acids. In germline, CDR1 is SGHAT, CDR2 FQNNGV. Trimming pared 1 base from V and 3 bases from J, leaving 10 bases between. CDR3 residues: CASSLAPESYEQYF. In DNA, the CDR3 is TGTGCCAGCAGCTTAGCACCGGAGAGCTACGAGCAGTACTTC.

This clone has more than one count but fewer than ten. The gene calls are TRBV19 and TRBJ1-1; 7 bases map to TRBD1. Germline V gives CDR1 LNHDA, CDR2 SQIVND (reference sequence). The length of the CDR3 is 13 residues. J gave up 7 bases and V 5 bases, and 7 bases lay outside the gene matches. The CDR3 loop reads CASSPDRVVEAFF. CDR3 DNA: TGTGCCAGTAGTCCTGACAGGGTAGTTGAAGCTTTCTTT.

The gene calls are TRBV5-1 and TRBJ2-2; D is perhaps TRBD2 (6 bases). This CDR3 contains 16 residues. Germline CDR1 reads SGHRS; CDR2 reads YFSETQ. The V end lost 1 base, the J end lost 5 bases, and 15 bases lay between the germline ends. Here the CDR3 DNA reads TGCGCCAGCAGCTTGATTGTGGGGACTCTAACCGGGGAGCTGTTTTTT. Translated, it gives CASSLIVGTLTGELFF.

The DNA for the CDR3 is TGTGCCACAAACGGGGGAAAGCAGCCTCACTCTGGAAACACCATATATTTT. Encoded protein: CATNGGKQPHSGNTIYF. The genes are TRBV15 and TRBJ1-3; D may be TRBD1 (5 bases). Trimming removed 9 bases at V and 0 bases at J, with 21 bases between. The germline V gene has CDR1 LNHNV and CDR2 YYDKDF (reference sequence). CDR3 length: 17 residues.

The V and J genes are TRBV11-2 and TRBJ2-7; 11 nucleotides line up with TRBD2. Germline CDR1 and CDR2: SGHAT and FQNNGV. The CDR3 length is 15 residues. V lost 4 bases, J lost 7 bases, and 9 bases stayed unmatched. Written as DNA, the CDR3 is TGTGCCAGCAGCTCGATTAGCGGGAGGGCCTGGGAGCAGTACTTC. Its protein product is CASSSISGRAWEQYF.

The CDR3 sequence: CASSALQIAGASTGELFF. In DNA form, the CDR3 reads TGTGCCAGCAGTGCCCTTCAGATAGCGGGAGCGAGCACCGGGGAGCTGTTTTTT. The rearrangement links TRBV6-1 to TRBJ2-2, with TRBD2 matching over 9 bases. This CDR3 has 18 amino acids. The ends lost 4 bases at V and 4 bases at J; junction bases unmatched: 13. Germline CDR1 MNHNS, CDR2 SASEGT.

The chain is built from TRBV2 and TRBJ2-7; D might be TRBD1 (6 bases). CDR1 and CDR2 (germline): SNHLY, FYNNEI. Trimming stripped 8 bases from V and 2 bases from J, with 7 bases between. The CDR3 covers 11 residues. CDR3 coding DNA: TGTGCCAGCCAGGGGACCTACGAGCAGTACTTC. This codes for CASQGTYEQYF.